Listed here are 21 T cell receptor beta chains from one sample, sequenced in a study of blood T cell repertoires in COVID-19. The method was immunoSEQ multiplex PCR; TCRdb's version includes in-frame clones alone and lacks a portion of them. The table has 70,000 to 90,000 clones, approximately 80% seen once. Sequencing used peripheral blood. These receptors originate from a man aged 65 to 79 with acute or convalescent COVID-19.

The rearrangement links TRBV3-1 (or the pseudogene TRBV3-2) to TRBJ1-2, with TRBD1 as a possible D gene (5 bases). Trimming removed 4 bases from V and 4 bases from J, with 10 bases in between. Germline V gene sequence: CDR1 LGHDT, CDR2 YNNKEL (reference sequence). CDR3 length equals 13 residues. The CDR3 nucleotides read TGTGCCAGCAGCCGGGAGGGGTTCTATGGCTACACCTTC. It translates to CASSREGFYGYTF.

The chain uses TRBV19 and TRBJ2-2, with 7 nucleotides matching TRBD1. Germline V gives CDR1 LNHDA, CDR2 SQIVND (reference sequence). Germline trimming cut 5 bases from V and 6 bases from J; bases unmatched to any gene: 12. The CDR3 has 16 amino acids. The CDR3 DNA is TGTGCCAGTAGTCCAAGGGCAGGGGGACATGCCGGGGAGCTGTTTTTT. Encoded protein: CASSPRAGGHAGELFF. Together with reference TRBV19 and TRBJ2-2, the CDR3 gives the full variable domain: DGGITQSPKYLFRKEGQNVTLSCEQNLNHDAMYWYRQDPGQGLRLIYYSQIVNDFQKGDIAEGYSVSREKKESFPLTVTSAQKNPTAFYLCASSPRAGGHAGELFFGEGSRLTVL.

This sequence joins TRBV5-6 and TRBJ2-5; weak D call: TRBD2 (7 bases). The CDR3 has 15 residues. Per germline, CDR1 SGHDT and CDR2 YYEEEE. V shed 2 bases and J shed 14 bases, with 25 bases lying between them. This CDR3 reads CASSFQSVGRGGHYF. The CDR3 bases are TGTGCCAGCAGCTTCCAATCAGTCGGCCGCGGGGGCCACTACTTC.

The CDR3 nucleotides read TGCAGCGTTGGGGCAGGGTTCAATCAGCCCCAGCATTTT. It codes for CSVGAGFNQPQHF. The V gene is TRBV29-1, the J gene TRBJ1-5; D is perhaps TRBD1 (5 bases). The CDR3 contains 13 residues. Trimming removed 4 bases from V and 3 bases from J, with 10 bases in between. Germline V gene sequence: CDR1 SQVTM, CDR2 ANQGSEA.

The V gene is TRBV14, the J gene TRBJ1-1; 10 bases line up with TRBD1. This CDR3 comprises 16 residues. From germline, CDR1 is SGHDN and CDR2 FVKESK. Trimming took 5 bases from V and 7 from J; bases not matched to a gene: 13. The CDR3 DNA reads TGTGCCAGCAGCTCCGGGACAGGGGCTATCCGGGGTGAAGCTTTCTTT. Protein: CASSSGTGAIRGEAFF.

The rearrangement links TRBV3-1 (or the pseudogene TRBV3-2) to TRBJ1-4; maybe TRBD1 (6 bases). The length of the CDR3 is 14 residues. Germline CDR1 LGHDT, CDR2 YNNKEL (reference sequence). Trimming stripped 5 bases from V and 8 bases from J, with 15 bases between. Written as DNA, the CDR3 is TGTGCCAGCAGCGAACAGGGAGGGAACGAAAAACTGTTTTTT. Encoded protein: CASSEQGGNEKLFF.

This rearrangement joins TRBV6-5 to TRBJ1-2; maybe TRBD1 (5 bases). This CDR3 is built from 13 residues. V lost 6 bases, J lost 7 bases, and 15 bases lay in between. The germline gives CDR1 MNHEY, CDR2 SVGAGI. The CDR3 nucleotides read TGTGCCAGCAGCGTGTGCCAGGGTTGTGGCTACACCTTC. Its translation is CASSVCQGCGYTF.

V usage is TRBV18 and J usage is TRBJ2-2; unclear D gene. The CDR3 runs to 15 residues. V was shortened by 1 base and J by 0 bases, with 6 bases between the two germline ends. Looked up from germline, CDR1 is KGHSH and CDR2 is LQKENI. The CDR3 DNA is TGTGCCAGCTCACCACAACAGTCGAACACCGGGGAGCTGTTTTTT. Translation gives CASSPQQSNTGELFF. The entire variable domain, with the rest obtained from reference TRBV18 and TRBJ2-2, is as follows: NAGVMQNPRHLVRRRGQEARLRCSPMKGHSHVYWYRQLPEEGLKFMVYLQKENIIDESGMPKERFSAEFPKEGPSILRIQQVVRGDSAAYFCASSPQQSNTGELFFGEGSRLTVL.

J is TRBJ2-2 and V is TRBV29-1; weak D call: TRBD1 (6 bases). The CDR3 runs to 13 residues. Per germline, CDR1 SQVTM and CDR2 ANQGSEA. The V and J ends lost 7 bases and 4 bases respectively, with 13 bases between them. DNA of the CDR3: TGCAGCGCCTTACAGGGAGCCACCGGGGAGCTGTTTTTT. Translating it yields CSALQGATGELFF.

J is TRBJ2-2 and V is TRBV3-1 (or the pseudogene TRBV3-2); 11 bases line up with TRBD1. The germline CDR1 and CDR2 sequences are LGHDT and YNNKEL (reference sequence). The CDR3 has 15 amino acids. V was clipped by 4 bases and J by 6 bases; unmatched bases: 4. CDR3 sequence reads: CASSLGTGGPGELFF. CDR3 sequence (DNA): TGTGCCAGCAGCCTTGGGACAGGGGGGCCCGGGGAGCTGTTTTTT.

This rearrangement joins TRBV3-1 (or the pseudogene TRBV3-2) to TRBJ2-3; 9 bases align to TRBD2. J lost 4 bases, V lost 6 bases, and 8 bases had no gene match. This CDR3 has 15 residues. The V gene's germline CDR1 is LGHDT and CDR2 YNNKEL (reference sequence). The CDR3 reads CASSPPGLAPDTQYF. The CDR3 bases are TGTGCCAGCAGTCCACCGGGACTAGCCCCAGATACGCAGTATTTT.

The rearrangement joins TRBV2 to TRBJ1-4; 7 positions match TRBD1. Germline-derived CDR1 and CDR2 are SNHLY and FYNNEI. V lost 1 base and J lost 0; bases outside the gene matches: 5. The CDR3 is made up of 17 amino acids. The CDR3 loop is CASSEDRGWATNEKLFF. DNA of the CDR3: TGTGCCAGCAGTGAAGACAGGGGTTGGGCAACTAATGAAAAACTGTTTTTT.

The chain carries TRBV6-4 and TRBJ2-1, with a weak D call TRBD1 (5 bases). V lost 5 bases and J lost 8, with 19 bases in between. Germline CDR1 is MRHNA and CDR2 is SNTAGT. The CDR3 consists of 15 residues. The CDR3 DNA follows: TGTGCCAGCAGTTGGGGAATAGGGGATCCAGATGAGCAGTTCTTC. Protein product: CASSWGIGDPDEQFF.

In DNA form, the CDR3 reads TGTGCCAGCAGCCAAGATTGGACAGGACGCTCTGGGGCCAACGTCCTGACTTTC. It encodes CASSQDWTGRSGANVLTF. The chain has TRBV3-1 (or the pseudogene TRBV3-2) and TRBJ2-6, with TRBD1 identical over 7 bases. Germline V CDR1 and CDR2: LGHDT, YNNKEL (reference sequence). The V segment lost 0 bases and the J segment 0 bases; nucleotides outside the gene matches: 5. The CDR3 has 18 residues.

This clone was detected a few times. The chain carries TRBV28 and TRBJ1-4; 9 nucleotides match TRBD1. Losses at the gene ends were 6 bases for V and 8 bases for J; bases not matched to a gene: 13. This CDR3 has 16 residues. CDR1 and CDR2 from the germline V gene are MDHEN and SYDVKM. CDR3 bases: TGTGCCAGCAGCCCAGGTGGGACAGGGCCCCGGGAAAAACTGTTTTTT. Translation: CASSPGGTGPREKLFF.

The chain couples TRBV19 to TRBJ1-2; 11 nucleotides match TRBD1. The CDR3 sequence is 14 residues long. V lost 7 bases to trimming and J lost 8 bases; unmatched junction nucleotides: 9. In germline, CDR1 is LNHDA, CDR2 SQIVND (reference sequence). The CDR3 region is CASNQPGQGDGYTF. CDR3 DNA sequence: TGTGCCAGTAACCAGCCGGGACAGGGGGACGGCTACACCTTC.

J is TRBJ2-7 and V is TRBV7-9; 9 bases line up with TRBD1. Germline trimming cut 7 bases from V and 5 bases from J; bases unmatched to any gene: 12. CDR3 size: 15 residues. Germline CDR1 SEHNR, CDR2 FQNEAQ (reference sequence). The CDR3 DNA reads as TGTGCCAGCACCACGGCCGGGACAGGGTGGGACGAGCAGTACTTC. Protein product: CASTTAGTGWDEQYF.

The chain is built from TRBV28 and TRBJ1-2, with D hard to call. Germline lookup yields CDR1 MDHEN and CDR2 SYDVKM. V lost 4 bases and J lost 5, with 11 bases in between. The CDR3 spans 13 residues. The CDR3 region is CASSSRQQYGYTF. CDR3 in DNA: TGTGCCAGCAGTTCCAGACAACAGTATGGCTACACCTTC.

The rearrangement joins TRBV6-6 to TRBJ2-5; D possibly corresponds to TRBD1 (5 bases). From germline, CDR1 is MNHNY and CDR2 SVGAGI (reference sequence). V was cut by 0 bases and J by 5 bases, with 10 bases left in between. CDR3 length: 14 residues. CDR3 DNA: TGTGCCAGCAGTTACTCAGGGGTTGCCGAGACCCAGTACTTC. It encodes CASSYSGVAETQYF.

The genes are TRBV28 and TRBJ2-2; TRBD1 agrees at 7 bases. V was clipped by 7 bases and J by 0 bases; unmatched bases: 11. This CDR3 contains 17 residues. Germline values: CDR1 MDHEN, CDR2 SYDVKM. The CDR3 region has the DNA TGTGCCAGCAAGTTCGGGACAGCAGATTCGAACACCGGGGAGCTGTTTTTT. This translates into CASKFGTADSNTGELFF.

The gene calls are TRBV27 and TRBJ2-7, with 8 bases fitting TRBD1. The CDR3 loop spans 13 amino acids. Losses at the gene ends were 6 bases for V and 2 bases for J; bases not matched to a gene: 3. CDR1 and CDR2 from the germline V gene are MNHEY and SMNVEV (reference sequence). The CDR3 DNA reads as TGTGCCAGCAGCGGACAGGGCCCCTACGAGCAGTACTTC. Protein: CASSGQGPYEQYF.